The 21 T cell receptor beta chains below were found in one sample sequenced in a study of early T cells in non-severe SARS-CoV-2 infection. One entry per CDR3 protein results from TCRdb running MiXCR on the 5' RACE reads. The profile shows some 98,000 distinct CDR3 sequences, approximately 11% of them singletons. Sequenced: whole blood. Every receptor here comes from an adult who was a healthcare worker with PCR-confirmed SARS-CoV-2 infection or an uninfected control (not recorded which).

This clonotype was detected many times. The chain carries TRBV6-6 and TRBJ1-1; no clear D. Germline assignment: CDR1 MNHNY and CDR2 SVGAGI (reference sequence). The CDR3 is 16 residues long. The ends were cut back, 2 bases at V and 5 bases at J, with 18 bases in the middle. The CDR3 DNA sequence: TGTGCCAGCAGTTACCCCGCTTTAGTAGCGGAAACTGAAGCTTTCTTT. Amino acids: CASSYPALVAETEAFF.

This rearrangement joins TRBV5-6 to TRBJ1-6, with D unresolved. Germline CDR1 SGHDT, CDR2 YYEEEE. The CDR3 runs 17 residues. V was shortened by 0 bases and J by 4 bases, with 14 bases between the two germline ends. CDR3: CASSLGQPIGYNSPLHF. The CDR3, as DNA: TGTGCCAGCAGCTTGGGTCAACCGATAGGATATAATTCACCCCTCCACTTT.

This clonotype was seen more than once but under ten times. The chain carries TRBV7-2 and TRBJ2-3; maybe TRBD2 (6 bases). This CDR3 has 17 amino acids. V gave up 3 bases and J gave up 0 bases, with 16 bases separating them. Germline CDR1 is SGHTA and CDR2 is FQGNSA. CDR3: CASSLGFGGISTDTQYF. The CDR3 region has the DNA TGTGCCAGCAGCTTGGGGTTTGGCGGGATAAGCACAGATACGCAGTATTTT.

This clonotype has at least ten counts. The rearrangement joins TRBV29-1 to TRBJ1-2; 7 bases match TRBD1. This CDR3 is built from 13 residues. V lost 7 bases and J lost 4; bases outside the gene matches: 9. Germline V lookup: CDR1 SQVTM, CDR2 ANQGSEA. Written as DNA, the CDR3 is TGCAGCGCTGATGCGGGACAGTCCTATGGCTACACCTTC. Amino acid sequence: CSADAGQSYGYTF.

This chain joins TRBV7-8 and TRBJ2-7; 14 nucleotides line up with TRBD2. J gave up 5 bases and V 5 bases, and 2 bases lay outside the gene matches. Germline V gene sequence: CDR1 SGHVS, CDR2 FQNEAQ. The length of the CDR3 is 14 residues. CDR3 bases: TGTGCCAGCAGCGTGGGACTAGCGGGAGACGAGCAGTACTTC. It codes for CASSVGLAGDEQYF.

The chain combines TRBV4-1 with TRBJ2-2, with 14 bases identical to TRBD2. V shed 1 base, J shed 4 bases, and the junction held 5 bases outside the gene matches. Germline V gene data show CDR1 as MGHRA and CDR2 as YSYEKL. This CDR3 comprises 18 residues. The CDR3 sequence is CASSQVRLAGGRTGELFF. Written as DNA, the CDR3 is TGCGCCAGCAGCCAAGTCCGACTAGCGGGAGGGCGCACCGGGGAGCTGTTTTTT.

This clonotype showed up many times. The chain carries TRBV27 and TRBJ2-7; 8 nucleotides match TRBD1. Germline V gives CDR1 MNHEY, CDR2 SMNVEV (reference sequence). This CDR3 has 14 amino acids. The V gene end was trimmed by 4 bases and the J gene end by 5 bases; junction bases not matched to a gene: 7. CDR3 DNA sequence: TGTGCCAGCAGTTGGGACTTGACAGGGGACGAGCAGTACTTC. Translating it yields CASSWDLTGDEQYF.

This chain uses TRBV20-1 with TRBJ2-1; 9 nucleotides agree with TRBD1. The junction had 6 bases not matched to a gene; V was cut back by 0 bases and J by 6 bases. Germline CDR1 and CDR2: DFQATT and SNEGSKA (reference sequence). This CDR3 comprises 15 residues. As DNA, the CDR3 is TGCAGTGCTAGAGACCGGGACAGGGTCCTCAATGAGCAGTTCTTC. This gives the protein CSARDRDRVLNEQFF.

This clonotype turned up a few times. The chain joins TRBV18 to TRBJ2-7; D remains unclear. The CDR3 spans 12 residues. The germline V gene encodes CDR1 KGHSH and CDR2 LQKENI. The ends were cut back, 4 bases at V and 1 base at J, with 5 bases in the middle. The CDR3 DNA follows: TGTGCCAGCTCACTCCCTTCCTACGAGCAGTACTTC. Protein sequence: CASSLPSYEQYF.

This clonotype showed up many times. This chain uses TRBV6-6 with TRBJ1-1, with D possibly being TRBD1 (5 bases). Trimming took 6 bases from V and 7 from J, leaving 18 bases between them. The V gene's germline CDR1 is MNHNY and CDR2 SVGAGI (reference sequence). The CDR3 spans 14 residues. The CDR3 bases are TGTGCCAGCAGCCACCCCGAGTTGAGGGGTGAAGCTTTCTTT. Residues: CASSHPELRGEAFF.

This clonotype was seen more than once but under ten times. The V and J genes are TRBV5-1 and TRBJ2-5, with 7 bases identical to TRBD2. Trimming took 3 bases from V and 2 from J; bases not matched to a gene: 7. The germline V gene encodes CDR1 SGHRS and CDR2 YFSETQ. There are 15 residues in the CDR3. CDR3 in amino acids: CASSYPSAGQETQYF. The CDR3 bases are TGCGCCAGCAGCTACCCATCAGCGGGACAAGAGACCCAGTACTTC.

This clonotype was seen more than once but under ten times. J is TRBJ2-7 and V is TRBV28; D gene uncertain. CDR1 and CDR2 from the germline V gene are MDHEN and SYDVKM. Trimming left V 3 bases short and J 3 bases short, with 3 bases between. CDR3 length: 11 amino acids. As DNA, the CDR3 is TGTGCCAGCAGTTTTATCTACGAGCAGTACTTC. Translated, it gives CASSFIYEQYF.

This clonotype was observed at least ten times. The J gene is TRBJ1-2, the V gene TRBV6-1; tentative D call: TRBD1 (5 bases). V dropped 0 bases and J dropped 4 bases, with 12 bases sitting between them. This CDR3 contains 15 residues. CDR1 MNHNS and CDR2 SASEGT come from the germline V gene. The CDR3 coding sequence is TGTGCCAGCAGTGAAGCTCCAGGGAGGGCCTATGGCTACACCTTC. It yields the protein CASSEAPGRAYGYTF.

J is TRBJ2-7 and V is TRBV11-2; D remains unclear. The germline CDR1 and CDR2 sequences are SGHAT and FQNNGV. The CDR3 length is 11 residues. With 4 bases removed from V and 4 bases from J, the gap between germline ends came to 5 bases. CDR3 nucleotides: TGTGCCAGCAGCTATAAGTACGAGCAGTACTTC. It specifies CASSYKYEQYF.

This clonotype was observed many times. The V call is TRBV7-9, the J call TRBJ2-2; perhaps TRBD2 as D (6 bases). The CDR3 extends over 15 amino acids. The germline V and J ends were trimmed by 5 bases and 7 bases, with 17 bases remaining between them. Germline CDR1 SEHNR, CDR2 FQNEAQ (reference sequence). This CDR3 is CASSPSGWEDGELFF. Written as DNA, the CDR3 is TGTGCCAGCAGCCCCAGTGGATGGGAGGACGGGGAGCTGTTTTTT.

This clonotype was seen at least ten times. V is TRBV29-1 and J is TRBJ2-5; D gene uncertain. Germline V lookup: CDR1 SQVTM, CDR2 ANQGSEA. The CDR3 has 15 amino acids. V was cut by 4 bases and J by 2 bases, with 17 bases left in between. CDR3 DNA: TGCAGCGTTGCTGACACCGGCGGCGAGCAAGAGACCCAGTACTTC. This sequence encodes CSVADTGGEQETQYF.

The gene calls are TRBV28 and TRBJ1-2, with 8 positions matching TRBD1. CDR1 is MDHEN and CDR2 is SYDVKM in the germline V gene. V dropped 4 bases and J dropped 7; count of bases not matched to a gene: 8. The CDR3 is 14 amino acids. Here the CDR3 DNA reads TGTGCCAGCAGTTACTCGGACAGGGACGGTGGCTACACCTTC. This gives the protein CASSYSDRDGGYTF.

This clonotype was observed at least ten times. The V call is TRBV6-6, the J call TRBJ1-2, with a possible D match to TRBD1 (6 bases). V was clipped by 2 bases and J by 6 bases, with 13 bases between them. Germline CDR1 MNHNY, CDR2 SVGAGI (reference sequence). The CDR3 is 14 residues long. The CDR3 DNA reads TGTGCCAGCAGTTACCCTGACAGGACCCATGGCTACACCTTC. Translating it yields CASSYPDRTHGYTF.

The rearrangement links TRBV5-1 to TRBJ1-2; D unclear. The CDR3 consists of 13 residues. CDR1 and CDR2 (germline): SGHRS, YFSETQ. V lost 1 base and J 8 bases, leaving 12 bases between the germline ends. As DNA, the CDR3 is TGCGCCAGCAGCTTGTCTGTAGTCAGCGGCTACACCTTC. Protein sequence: CASSLSVVSGYTF.

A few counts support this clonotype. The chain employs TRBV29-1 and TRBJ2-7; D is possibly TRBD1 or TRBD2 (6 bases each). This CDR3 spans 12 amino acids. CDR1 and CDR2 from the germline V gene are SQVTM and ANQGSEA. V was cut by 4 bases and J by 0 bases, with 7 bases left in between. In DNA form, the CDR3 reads TGCAGCGTTGCGGGGGCCTCCTACGAGCAGTACTTC. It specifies CSVAGASYEQYF.

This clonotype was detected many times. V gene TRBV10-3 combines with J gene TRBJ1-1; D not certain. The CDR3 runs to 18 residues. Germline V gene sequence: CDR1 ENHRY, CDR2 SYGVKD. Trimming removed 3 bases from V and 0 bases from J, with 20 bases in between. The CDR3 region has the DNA TGTGCCATCAGTGACCCCTCGGGGTTCGGGCGAATGAACACTGAAGCTTTCTTT. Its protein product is CAISDPSGFGRMNTEAFF.